Each of the 8 T cell receptor beta chains below was sequenced from the same sample in a study of response to subunit inactivated influenza vaccine (dated by TCRdb to 2017 to 2018). Libraries came from RT-PCR. Sequencing was carried out with an Illumina HiSeq 2500. The public sequencing data were trimmed at Q25 with fastp and processed into clonotypes with MiXCR by TCRdb, which kept only in-frame beta chains. Identical CDR3 protein sequences are pooled into one entry, listed with their most common genes and DNA. Recorded for this sample are 540,000 or so distinct CDR3 sequences; 10% to 15% of them occurred a single time. Together, the top ten hold around 12% of the sample. The sample's time point label, decoded: more than 35 days after influenza vaccine administration. The sample consisted of PBMCs from blood, taken roughly 46 days after vaccination. All receptors derive from a man over 45 who received an inactivated influenza vaccine. Donor details come from another sample of the same person, matched by shared clones.

The chain carries TRBV10-3 and TRBJ2-1; TRBD2 aligns across 11 bases. This CDR3 spans 15 amino acids. V trimming: 4 bases; J trimming: 11 bases; junction bases outside the gene matches: 10. CDR1 ENHRY and CDR2 SYGVKD come from the germline V gene. In DNA form, the CDR3 reads TGTGCCATCAGTGGTAGTGGGACTAGCGGTAATCAGCAGTTCTTC. Translated: CAISGSGTSGNQQFF.

The chain combines TRBV7-2 with TRBJ2-6, with TRBD2 matching over 9 bases. V dropped 2 bases and J dropped 2; count of bases not matched to a gene: 4. CDR1 SGHTA and CDR2 FQGNSA come from the germline V gene. This CDR3 has 17 residues. The CDR3 region is CASSLLAGVAGANVLTF. The CDR3 DNA follows: TGTGCCAGCAGCTTATTAGCGGGAGTAGCTGGGGCCAACGTCCTGACTTTC.

The V and J genes are TRBV2 and TRBJ2-6; D uncertain. V lost 2 bases to trimming and J lost 0 bases, with 5 bases between them. The CDR3 spans 15 residues. Germline V gene data show CDR1 as SNHLY and CDR2 as FYNNEI. CDR3 coding DNA: TGTGCCAGCAGTGAAACGCGCTCTGGGGCCAACGTCCTGACTTTC. Translation gives CASSETRSGANVLTF. The full variable domain, completed using reference TRBV2 and TRBJ2-6, is EPEVTQTPSHQVTQMGQEVILRCVPISNHLYFYWYRQILGQKVEFLVSFYNNEISEKSEIFDDQFSVERPDGSNFTLKIRSTKLEDSAMYFCASSETRSGANVLTFGAGSRLTVL.

This clonotype has just a few counts. This chain joins TRBV11-1 and TRBJ2-3; 15 bases match TRBD2. Germline V gene sequence: CDR1 SGHAT, CDR2 FQDESV (reference sequence). The V gene end was trimmed by 1 base and the J gene end by 6 bases; junction bases not matched to a gene: 8. The CDR3 contains 18 residues. The CDR3: CASSLGLWTSGGADTQYF. The CDR3 nucleotides read TGTGCCAGCAGCTTAGGTCTTTGGACTAGCGGGGGGGCGGATACGCAGTATTTT.

This clonotype was counted a few times. Here the CDR3 DNA reads TGTGCCAGCTCACCGCAGCCCACCGGGGAGCTGTTTTTT. Protein product: CASSPQPTGELFF. This chain links TRBV18 with TRBJ2-2, with D unclear. The germline V gene has CDR1 KGHSH and CDR2 LQKENI. The CDR3 contains 13 residues. V gave up 3 bases and J gave up 4 bases, with 6 bases separating them.

This clonotype was picked up a small number of times. This chain joins TRBV14 and TRBJ2-3, with 13 positions matching TRBD2. This CDR3 has 17 residues. Unmatched junction bases numbered 9, after V lost 4 bases and J lost 5 bases. CDR1 and CDR2 from the germline V gene are SGHDN and FVKESK. CDR3: CASSPAGLAGVIDTQYF. The CDR3 DNA follows: TGTGCCAGCAGCCCGGCCGGACTAGCGGGAGTTATAGATACGCAGTATTTT.

This clonotype was seen many times. Here the CDR3 reads CASSESGYEQYF. The CDR3 bases are TGTGCCAGCAGTGAGAGCGGGTACGAGCAGTACTTC. The V and J genes are TRBV2 and TRBJ2-7; D may be TRBD2 (6 bases). The length of the CDR3 is 12 residues. CDR1 SNHLY and CDR2 FYNNEI come from the germline V gene. V was cut by 3 bases and J by 4 bases, with 7 bases left in between. The full variable domain, its missing parts supplied by reference TRBV2 and TRBJ2-7, is EPEVTQTPSHQVTQMGQEVILRCVPISNHLYFYWYRQILGQKVEFLVSFYNNEISEKSEIFDDQFSVERPDGSNFTLKIRSTKLEDSAMYFCASSESGYEQYFGPGTRLTVT.

This clonotype was seen more than once but under ten times. The J gene is TRBJ2-1, the V gene TRBV7-2; 8 bases match TRBD2. The CDR3 spans 15 residues. The junction had 3 bases not matched to a gene; V was cut back by 1 base and J by 4 bases. Germline V CDR1 and CDR2: SGHTA, FQGNSA. CDR3 DNA sequence: TGTGCCAGCAGCTTAGTAGCGGGACCTTACAATGAGCAGTTCTTC. Protein product: CASSLVAGPYNEQFF.